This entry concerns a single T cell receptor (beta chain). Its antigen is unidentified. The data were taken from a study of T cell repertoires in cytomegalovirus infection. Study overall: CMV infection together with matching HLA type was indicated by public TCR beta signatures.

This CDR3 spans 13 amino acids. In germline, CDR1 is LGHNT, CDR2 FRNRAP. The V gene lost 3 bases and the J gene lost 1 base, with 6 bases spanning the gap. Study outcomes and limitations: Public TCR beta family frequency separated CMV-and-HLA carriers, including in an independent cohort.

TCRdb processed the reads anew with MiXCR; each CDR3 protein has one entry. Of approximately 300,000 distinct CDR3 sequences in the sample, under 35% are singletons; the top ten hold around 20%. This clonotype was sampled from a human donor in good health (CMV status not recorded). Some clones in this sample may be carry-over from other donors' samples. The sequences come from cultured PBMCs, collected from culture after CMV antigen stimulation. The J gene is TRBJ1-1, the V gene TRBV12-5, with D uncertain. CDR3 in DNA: TGTGCTAGTGGTTTCCGACAGAACACTGAAGCTTTCTTT. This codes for CASGFRQNTEAFF.